Included here is one T cell receptor (beta chain) sequence, with context. This sample is drawn from a study of blood T cell repertoires in COVID-19. Generated by immunoSEQ multiplex PCR, the TCRdb table keeps only in-frame clones and is missing some. The table records some 170,000 clones, roughly 81% of them present only once. This CDR3 contains 18 residues. V shed 0 bases, J shed 1 base, and the junction held 7 bases outside the gene matches. CDR1 is SGHVS, CDR2 FNYEAQ, per germline. The chain couples TRBV7-6 to TRBJ1-3; 9 nucleotides agree with TRBD1. The sequence derives from a man aged 40-49 years with acute or convalescent COVID-19. Sequences were obtained from peripheral blood. CDR3 protein: CASSLAGRDRASGNTIYF. CDR3 bases: TGTGCCAGCAGCTTAGCAGGGAGGGACAGGGCTTCTGGAAACACCATATATTTT.